Given below is one T cell receptor (beta chain) in context. These data originate in a study of blood T cell repertoires in COVID-19. Study background: Acute-phase and convalescent COVID-19 samples originated in the United States, Italy and Spain. The cDNA or gDNA used as material had been derived from T cells, B-cell-depleted T cells, or PBMCs.

Trimming removed 0 bases from V and 0 bases from J, with 12 bases in between. Germline V gene lookup returns CDR1 SGHDN and CDR2 FVKESK. The CDR3 is 16 amino acids. TCRdb keeps only in-frame clones here, not all; method: immunoSEQ multiplex PCR. The data show approximately 440,000 clones, about nine tenths seen once. The source is a woman between 50 and 59 years old with COVID-19, enrolled during active disease. The V gene is TRBV14, the J gene TRBJ2-7, with a tentative D call TRBD2 (5 bases). The specimen was peripheral blood. The CDR3 reads CASSQDGGPSSYEQYF. Here the CDR3 DNA reads TGTGCCAGCAGCCAAGATGGCGGGCCCAGCTCCTACGAGCAGTACTTC.